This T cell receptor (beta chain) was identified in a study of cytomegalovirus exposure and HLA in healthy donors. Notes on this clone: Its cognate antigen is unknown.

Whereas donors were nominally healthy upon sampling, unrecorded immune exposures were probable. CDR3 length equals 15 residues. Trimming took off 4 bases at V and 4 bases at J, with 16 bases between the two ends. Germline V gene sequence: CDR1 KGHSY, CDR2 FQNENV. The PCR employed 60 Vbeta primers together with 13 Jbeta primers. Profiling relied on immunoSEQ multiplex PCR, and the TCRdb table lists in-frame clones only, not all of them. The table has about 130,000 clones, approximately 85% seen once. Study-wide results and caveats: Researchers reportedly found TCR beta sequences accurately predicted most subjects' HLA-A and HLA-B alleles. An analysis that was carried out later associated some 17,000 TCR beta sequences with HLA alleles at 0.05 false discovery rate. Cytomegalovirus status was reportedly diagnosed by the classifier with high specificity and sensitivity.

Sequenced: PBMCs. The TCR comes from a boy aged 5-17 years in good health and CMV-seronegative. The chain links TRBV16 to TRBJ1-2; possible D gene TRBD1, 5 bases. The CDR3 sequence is CASSPTGGSLYGYTF. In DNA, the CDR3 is TGTGCCAGCAGCCCCACGGGGGGATCTCTCTATGGCTACACCTTC.